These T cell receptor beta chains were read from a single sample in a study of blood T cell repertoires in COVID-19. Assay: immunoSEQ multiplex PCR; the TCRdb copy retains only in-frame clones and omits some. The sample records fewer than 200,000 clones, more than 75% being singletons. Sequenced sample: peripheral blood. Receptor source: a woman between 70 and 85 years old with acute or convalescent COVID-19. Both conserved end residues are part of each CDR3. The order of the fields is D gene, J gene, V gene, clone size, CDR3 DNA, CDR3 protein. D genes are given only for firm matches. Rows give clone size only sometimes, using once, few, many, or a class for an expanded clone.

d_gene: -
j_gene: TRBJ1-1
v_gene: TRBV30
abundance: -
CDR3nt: TGTGCCTGGGGCGGGGGGGTTATGGGCACTGAAGCTTTCTTT
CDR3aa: CAWGGGVMGTEAFF

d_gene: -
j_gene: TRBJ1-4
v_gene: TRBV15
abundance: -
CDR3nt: TGTGCCACCAGCAGAGAGCGGGGGACTAATGAAAAACTGTTTTTT
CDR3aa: CATSRERGTNEKLFF

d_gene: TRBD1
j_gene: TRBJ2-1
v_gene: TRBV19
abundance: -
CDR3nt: TGTGCCAGTAGTGTTAACAGGGGGCGCCGATTGGACAATGAGCAGTTCTTC
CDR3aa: CASSVNRGRRLDNEQFF

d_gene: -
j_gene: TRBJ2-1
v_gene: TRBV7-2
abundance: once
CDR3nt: TGTGCCAGCAGCTCTAGCCTTTGGGGTCCCGATGAGCAGTTCTTC
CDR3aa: CASSSSLWGPDEQFF

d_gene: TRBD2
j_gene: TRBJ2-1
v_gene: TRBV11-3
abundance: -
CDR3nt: TGTGCCAGCAGCTTATCGGGGGGGCTTGTTAATGAGCAGTTCTTC
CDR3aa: CASSLSGGLVNEQFF

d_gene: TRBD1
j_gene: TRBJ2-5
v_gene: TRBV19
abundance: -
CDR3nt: TGTGCCAGTAGTCTCGACAGGGCCCAAGAGACCCAGTACTTC
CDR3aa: CASSLDRAQETQYF

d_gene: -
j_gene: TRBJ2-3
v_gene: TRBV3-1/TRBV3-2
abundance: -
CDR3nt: TGTGCCAGCAGCCAGGCGATCAACAGGGGACTCACGCAGTATTTT
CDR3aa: CASSQAINRGLTQYF

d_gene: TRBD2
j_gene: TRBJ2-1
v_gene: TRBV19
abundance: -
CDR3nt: TGTGCCAGTACCGACCCCCCGGGGGGATCAAGTGAGCAGTTCTTC
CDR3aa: CASTDPPGGSSEQFF

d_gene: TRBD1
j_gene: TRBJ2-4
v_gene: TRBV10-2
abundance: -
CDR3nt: TGCGCCAGCAGTGAGTCGGGGACAGGGAAAAACATTCAGTACTTC
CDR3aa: CASSESGTGKNIQYF

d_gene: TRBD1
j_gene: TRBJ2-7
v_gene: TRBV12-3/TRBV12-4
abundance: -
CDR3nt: TGTGCCAGCAGCTTGGACAGGCTCGAGCAGTACTTC
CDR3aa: CASSLDRLEQYF

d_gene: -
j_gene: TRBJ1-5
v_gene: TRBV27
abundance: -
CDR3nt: TGTGCCAGCAGCCCCGCACAATCCTTAATATACAGCAGCAATCAGCCCCAGCATTTT
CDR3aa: CASSPAQSLIYSSNQPQHF

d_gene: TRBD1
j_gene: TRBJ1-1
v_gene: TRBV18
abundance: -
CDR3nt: TGTGCCAGCTCACCTGGACAGGGGGCTGGGATGAACACTGAAGCTTTCTTT
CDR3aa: CASSPGQGAGMNTEAFF

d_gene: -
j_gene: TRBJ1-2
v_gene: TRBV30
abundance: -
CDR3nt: TGTGCCTGGAGTAAAGGGGGCTATGGCTACACCTTC
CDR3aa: CAWSKGGYGYTF

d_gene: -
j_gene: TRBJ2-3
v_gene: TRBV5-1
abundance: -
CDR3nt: TGCGCCAGCAGCTTGGTCGGGAGCACAGATACGCAGTATTTT
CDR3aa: CASSLVGSTDTQYF

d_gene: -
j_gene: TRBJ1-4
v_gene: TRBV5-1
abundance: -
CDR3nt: TGCGCCAGCAGCTTGGGGCAGAACGATGAAAAACTGTTTTTT
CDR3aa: CASSLGQNDEKLFF

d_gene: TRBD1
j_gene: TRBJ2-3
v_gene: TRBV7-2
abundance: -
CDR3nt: TGTGCCAGCAGCTTAGGGACAGGATATAGCACAGATACGCAGTATTTT
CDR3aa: CASSLGTGYSTDTQYF

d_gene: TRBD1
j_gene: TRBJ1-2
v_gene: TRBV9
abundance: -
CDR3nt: TGTGCCAGCACCAGGGGACAGGGAAACTATGGCTACACCTTC
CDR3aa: CASTRGQGNYGYTF

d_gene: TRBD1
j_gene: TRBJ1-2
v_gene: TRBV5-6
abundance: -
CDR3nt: TGTGCCAGCAGCCTCCGGGCGGTTGACAGGGGAGCTCGTGGCTACACCTTC
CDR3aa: CASSLRAVDRGARGYTF

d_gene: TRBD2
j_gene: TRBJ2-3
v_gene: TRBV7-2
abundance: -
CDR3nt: TGTGCCAGCAGCTTATATACTAGCGGGGGGTTGGGCACAGATACGCAGTATTTT
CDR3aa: CASSLYTSGGLGTDTQYF

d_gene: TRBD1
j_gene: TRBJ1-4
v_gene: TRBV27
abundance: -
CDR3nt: TGTGCCAGCAGTCGAGGACAGGGAATAGTGGGTGAAAAACTGTTTTTT
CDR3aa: CASSRGQGIVGEKLFF